This TCR beta chain derives from a study of control samples from healthy donors and cancer patients. V was clipped by 0 bases and J by 0 bases; unmatched bases: 0. CDR3 length equals 16 residues. Germline lookup yields CDR1 GTSNPN and CDR2 SVGIG (reference sequence). Generated by immunoSEQ multiplex PCR, the TCRdb table keeps only in-frame clones and is missing some. The sample has hundreds of thousands of clones, approximately 92% seen once; the top ten hold around 6.4%. The clonotype comes from a middle-aged man with head and neck cancer. The chain combines TRBV30 with TRBJ2-2; 11 bases agree with TRBD1. The sample was PBMCs. Here the CDR3 DNA reads TGTGCCTGGAGTGTGGGACAGGGGGCGAACACCGGGGAGCTGTTTTTT. It is translated as CAWSVGQGANTGELFF.